The rows below give T cell receptor beta chains drawn from one sample of a study of neurological immune-mediated disorders. TCRdb fed the 5' RACE reads into MiXCR, producing one record per CDR3 protein. The sample lists about 44,000 distinct CDR3 sequences; approximately 21% were seen once. Sequencing was carried out using PBMCs. All receptors derive from a man aged 55 to 69 with HTLV-1-associated myelopathy (HAM/TSP). Both conserved end residues are part of each CDR3. Each record gives: clone size, D gene, J gene, V gene, CDR3 DNA, CDR3 protein. A D gene is named only where the DNA matches it firmly. Rows may omit the clone size; those that give it use once, few, many or a size class.

clone size: many; D gene: TRBD1; J gene: TRBJ2-1; V gene: TRBV24-1; CDR3 DNA: TGTGCCACCAGTGATGGAGGACAGGGGTGGGACTATGAGCAGTTCTTC; CDR3 protein: CATSDGGQGWDYEQFF
clone size: -; D gene: -; J gene: TRBJ2-7; V gene: TRBV20-1; CDR3 DNA: TGCAGTGTGGGGGCTAGTCCCTACGAGCAGTACTTC; CDR3 protein: CSVGASPYEQYF
clone size: many; D gene: TRBD1; J gene: TRBJ1-6; V gene: TRBV7-8; CDR3 DNA: TGTGCCGGAGGGCAGGGGGCGCGGAATTCACCCCTCCACTTT; CDR3 protein: CAGGQGARNSPLHF
clone size: many; D gene: -; J gene: TRBJ1-4; V gene: TRBV20-1; CDR3 DNA: TGCAGTGCTAGGGCCACGGGAAATGAAAAACTGTTTTTT; CDR3 protein: CSARATGNEKLFF
clone size: many; D gene: -; J gene: TRBJ1-1; V gene: TRBV20-1; CDR3 DNA: TGCAGTTTTACTGACCCCCGTCTGAACACTGAAGCTTTCTTT; CDR3 protein: CSFTDPRLNTEAFF
clone size: -; D gene: TRBD2; J gene: TRBJ2-1; V gene: TRBV9; CDR3 DNA: TGTGCCAGCAGCGTAGCAGCTAGCGGCCTATACAATGAGCAGTTCTTC; CDR3 protein: CASSVAASGLYNEQFF
clone size: many; D gene: -; J gene: TRBJ1-5; V gene: TRBV20-1; CDR3 DNA: TGCAGTGCTAGATGGCAGGTTATTAGCAATCAGCCCCAGCATTTT; CDR3 protein: CSARWQVISNQPQHF
clone size: -; D gene: -; J gene: TRBJ2-5; V gene: TRBV4-1; CDR3 DNA: TGCGCCAGCAGCCAAACAGAGCTAGGGACCCAGTACTTC; CDR3 protein: CASSQTELGTQYF
clone size: few; D gene: TRBD1; J gene: TRBJ2-5; V gene: TRBV6-2/TRBV6-3; CDR3 DNA: TGTGCCAGCAGTTATTCCGGGACAGAAGAGACCCAGTACTTC; CDR3 protein: CASSYSGTEETQYF
clone size: many; D gene: -; J gene: TRBJ2-1; V gene: TRBV12-3/TRBV12-4; CDR3 DNA: TGTGCCAGCAACCCGCGGACTGAAAGCTCCTACAATGAGCAGTTCTTC; CDR3 protein: CASNPRTESSYNEQFF
clone size: -; D gene: -; J gene: TRBJ2-3; V gene: TRBV20-1; CDR3 DNA: TGCAGTGGGCAGGGTACAGATACGCAGTATTTT; CDR3 protein: CSGQGTDTQYF
clone size: medium-sized; D gene: TRBD2; J gene: TRBJ2-5; V gene: TRBV20-1; CDR3 DNA: TGCAGTGCTAGAGCCCTACTAGCGAGTCAAGAGACCCAGTACTTC; CDR3 protein: CSARALLASQETQYF
clone size: many; D gene: TRBD1; J gene: TRBJ2-1; V gene: TRBV5-1; CDR3 DNA: TGCGCCAGCGCAGGGGGCGAGGTGGTGAATGAGCAGTTCTTC; CDR3 protein: CASAGGEVVNEQFF
clone size: many; D gene: TRBD2; J gene: TRBJ2-1; V gene: TRBV20-1; CDR3 DNA: TGCAGTGCTAGCCCACTAGCGGACCTCAACTACAATGAGCAGTTCTTC; CDR3 protein: CSASPLADLNYNEQFF
clone size: many; D gene: TRBD1; J gene: TRBJ2-7; V gene: TRBV5-1; CDR3 DNA: TGCGCCAGCAGCTTGAGTCCGGGACAGGGAGTCGAGCAGTACTTC; CDR3 protein: CASSLSPGQGVEQYF
clone size: many; D gene: TRBD2; J gene: TRBJ2-1; V gene: TRBV25-1; CDR3 DNA: TGTGCCAGCATTTCGGGGGGCAATGAGCAGTTCTTC; CDR3 protein: CASISGGNEQFF
clone size: many; D gene: -; J gene: TRBJ2-5; V gene: TRBV28; CDR3 DNA: TGTGCCAGCAGTTTATTCCTTCAGACCCGGGCCGGAGAGACCCAGTACTTC; CDR3 protein: CASSLFLQTRAGETQYF
clone size: many; D gene: TRBD1; J gene: TRBJ1-1; V gene: TRBV7-6; CDR3 DNA: TGTGCCAGCAGCTTAGAGTACTCGGTTGGTGGCAGGGGGCGAAACACTGAAGCTTTCTTT; CDR3 protein: CASSLEYSVGGRGRNTEAFF
clone size: many; D gene: -; J gene: TRBJ1-1; V gene: TRBV20-1; CDR3 DNA: TGCAGTGCTAGAGATCTGCGTGGCAGGGACACTGAAGCTTTCTTT; CDR3 protein: CSARDLRGRDTEAFF
clone size: -; D gene: TRBD2; J gene: TRBJ2-1; V gene: TRBV5-1; CDR3 DNA: TGCGCCAGCAGCTACGGACTAGCTTCCTACAATGAGCAGTTCTTC; CDR3 protein: CASSYGLASYNEQFF
clone size: once; D gene: -; J gene: TRBJ2-3; V gene: TRBV20-1; CDR3 DNA: TGCAGTGCTAGAGGGTCCGCGCGGGCAGATACGCAGTATTTT; CDR3 protein: CSARGSARADTQYF
clone size: -; D gene: TRBD1; J gene: TRBJ1-6; V gene: TRBV5-8; CDR3 DNA: TGTGCCAGCAGCCTCCCGGGACAGTATAATTCACCCCTCCACTTT; CDR3 protein: CASSLPGQYNSPLHF
clone size: many; D gene: TRBD1; J gene: TRBJ1-1; V gene: TRBV25-1; CDR3 DNA: TGTGCCAGCAGTGAAAGGACAGGAGGGACTGAAGCTTTCTTT; CDR3 protein: CASSERTGGTEAFF
clone size: many; D gene: -; J gene: TRBJ1-1; V gene: TRBV5-1; CDR3 DNA: TGCGCCAGCTTACCCGAGGAGGGGATGAACACTGAAGCTTTCTTT; CDR3 protein: CASLPEEGMNTEAFF
clone size: -; D gene: TRBD1; J gene: TRBJ2-7; V gene: TRBV5-1; CDR3 DNA: TGCGCCAGCAGCCCAATCCAGGGGGCCTACGAGCAGTACTTC; CDR3 protein: CASSPIQGAYEQYF
clone size: -; D gene: TRBD2; J gene: TRBJ2-3; V gene: TRBV20-1; CDR3 DNA: TGCAGTGCTCGACCCCCTAGCGGGGCTCGCACAGATACGCAGTATTTT; CDR3 protein: CSARPPSGARTDTQYF